These T cell receptor beta chains were read from a single sample in a study of cytomegalovirus exposure and HLA in healthy donors. Only in-frame clones appear in the TCRdb table, and some are missing; sequencing was by immunoSEQ multiplex PCR. The table has tens of thousands of clones, approximately 55% seen once. The sequenced sample was PBMCs. These receptors all stem from a woman aged 35 to 49 in good health and CMV-seropositive. The CDR3 runs from the conserved cysteine through the conserved F or W. D genes are given only for firm matches. Not every row has a clone size; where given, it reads once, few, many or a size class.

.	TRBV7-9	.	TRBJ1-1	CASSPTTDGTEAFF	TGTGCCAGCAGCCCGACTACAGACGGGACTGAAGCTTTCTTT
.	TRBV5-1	.	TRBJ2-3	CASRFMDTQYF	TGCGCCAGCAGATTCATGGATACGCAGTATTTT
TRBD2	TRBV4-1	.	TRBJ2-5	CASSLPPSGAPETQYF	TGCGCCAGCAGCCTCCCCCCTAGCGGGGCTCCAGAGACCCAGTACTTC
TRBD2	TRBV5-1	.	TRBJ2-5	CASSTLRGGVQETQYF	TGCGCCAGCAGCACCCTTCGCGGGGGGGTCCAAGAGACCCAGTACTTC
.	TRBV7-3	once	TRBJ1-4	CASSLGQSEKLFF	TGTGCCAGCAGCTTAGGGCAGTCTGAAAAACTGTTTTTT
.	TRBV19	.	TRBJ1-4	CASSSDRLYNEKLFF	TGTGCCAGTAGTAGCGACAGACTCTATAATGAAAAACTGTTTTTT
TRBD2	TRBV4-3	once	TRBJ2-1	CASSHRTSGDWNEQFF	TGCGCCAGCAGCCATAGGACTAGCGGGGATTGGAATGAGCAGTTCTTC
TRBD2	TRBV7-6	.	TRBJ2-1	CASSPSSGAIYNEQFF	TGTGCCAGCAGCCCCTCTAGCGGGGCCATCTACAATGAGCAGTTCTTC
TRBD2	TRBV7-2	.	TRBJ2-7	CASSPGTSGGPSYEQYF	TGTGCCAGCAGCCCAGGGACTAGCGGGGGACCCTCCTACGAGCAGTACTTC
.	TRBV28	.	TRBJ1-1	CASSPPGYRAGRGPGNTEAFF	TGTGCCAGCAGTCCACCCGGGTACCGCGCGGGACGGGGACCAGGGAACACTGAAGCTTTCTTT
TRBD2	TRBV4-2	.	TRBJ2-3	CASSQVTASGRQTTQYF	TGTGCCAGCAGCCAAGTAACGGCTAGCGGGAGGCAAACTACGCAGTATTTT
.	TRBV29-1	.	TRBJ2-3	CSVEDGLATPESQYF	TGCAGCGTTGAAGATGGTCTAGCCACTCCCGAATCGCAGTATTTT
.	TRBV6-6	.	TRBJ2-7	CASSYSAYEQYF	TGTGCCAGCAGTTACTCAGCCTACGAGCAGTACTTC